The present T cell receptor beta chain was sequenced within a study of blood T cell repertoires in COVID-19. Background on the study: There were acute and convalescent COVID-19 samples, and they came from the United States, Italy and Spain. Sources were T cells, B-cell-depleted T cells, or PBMCs; the material itself was cDNA or gDNA.

The CDR3 sequence is 16 residues long. The germline V gene encodes CDR1 LGHDT and CDR2 YNNKEL (reference sequence). After removal of 3 bases from V and 6 bases from J, the junction contained 5 bases not matched to a gene. Per the study methods: Reference gene primer amplification gave estimated nucleated cell counts. Profiled with immunoSEQ multiplex PCR; TCRdb holds only in-frame clones, not every one. The D gene and trimming were derived from the DNA, and the V and J assignments and clone size from that table. The table records 100,000 to 150,000 clones, around four fifths of them present only once.

The sequencing sample was made of peripheral blood. This chain links TRBV3-1 (or the pseudogene TRBV3-2) with TRBJ1-6, with 10 bases matching TRBD1. The TCR was taken from a man older than 75 with active or convalescent COVID-19. CDR3 amino acids: CASSHLGQGVNSPLHF. CDR3 DNA: TGTGCCAGCAGCCACCTTGGACAGGGGGTTAATTCACCCCTCCACTTT.